The table lists the clone carrying this T cell receptor beta chain with a few counts. The sample comes from a study of beta chain features in type 1 diabetes. Study-level information: Cell yields, age and gender were similar between patients and healthy donors.

As every portion of the isolated RNA was reverse transcribed, the sequencing read expressed TCRB transcripts. TCRdb's copy holds only in-frame clones and misses some; the assay was immunoSEQ multiplex PCR. The sample has 500,000 to 700,000 clones, less than 20% seen once. The germline CDR1 and CDR2 sequences are SGHKS and YYEKEE (reference sequence). The CDR3 covers 13 residues. The V end lost 4 bases, the J end lost 4 bases, and 12 bases lay between the germline ends. The chain has TRBV5-5 and TRBJ2-7; the D gene is possibly TRBD1 (6 bases). Sequencing was carried out using naive CD4+ T cells from blood. The TCR comes from a man aged 18 to 29 in good health. The CDR3 coding sequence is TGTGCCAGCAGCCAAGAGGGGGAATACGAGCAGTACTTC. Protein: CASSQEGEYEQYF.